The 25 T cell receptor beta chains below come from one sample, sequenced in a study of T cell responses to AZD1222 COVID-19 vaccine. Profiling relied on immunoSEQ multiplex PCR, and the TCRdb table lists in-frame clones only, not all of them. The table records 96,000 or so clones, nearly 90% of them present only once. Specimen: peripheral blood, collected on day 0 of AZD1222 vaccination. These receptors all come from an adult in good health.

This clone was seen only a few times. The chain carries TRBV11-2 and TRBJ1-2, with TRBD1 as a possible D gene (5 bases). This CDR3 is built from 14 residues. From germline, CDR1 is SGHAT and CDR2 FQNNGV. The V end was cut by 3 bases, the J end by 6 bases, with 14 bases between. CDR3 protein: CASSLGEGYHGYTF. CDR3 DNA sequence: TGTGCCAGCAGCTTGGGTGAGGGGTATCATGGCTACACCTTC. The whole variable domain, remainder taken from reference TRBV11-2 and TRBJ1-2, is EAGVAQSPRYKIIEKRQSVAFWCNPISGHATLYWYQQILGQGPKLLIQFQNNGVVDDSQLPKDRFSAERLKGVDSTLKIQPAKLEDSAVYLCASSLGEGYHGYTFGSGTRLTVV.

This clone has just one count. The chain couples TRBV11-2 to TRBJ1-1, with D possibly matching TRBD1 (5 bases). From germline, CDR1 is SGHAT and CDR2 FQNNGV. Trimming removed 1 base from V and 3 bases from J, with 12 bases in between. This CDR3 contains 15 residues. CDR3 DNA: TGTGCCAGCAGCTTAGGGGCAGGGTGGGACACTGAAGCTTTCTTT. This codes for CASSLGAGWDTEAFF.

The chain carries TRBV11-2 and TRBJ1-6; D is ambiguous. The CDR3 totals 14 residues. V shed 3 bases and J shed 2 bases, with 5 bases lying between them. Germline V lookup: CDR1 SGHAT, CDR2 FQNNGV. The CDR3 nucleotides are TGTGCCAGCAGCTTGATTCCCTATAATTCACCCCTCCACTTT. As protein: CASSLIPYNSPLHF.

This clone has more than one count but fewer than ten. The rearrangement joins TRBV2 to TRBJ1-6; unclear D gene. The germline gives CDR1 SNHLY, CDR2 FYNNEI. This CDR3 comprises 17 residues. The V end was cut by 4 bases, the J end by 0 bases, with 13 bases between. CDR3 loop: CASSGKLPSSYNSPLHF. CDR3 sequence (DNA): TGTGCCAGCAGTGGGAAACTACCAAGCTCCTATAATTCACCCCTCCACTTT.

The chain uses TRBV5-1 and TRBJ2-6; D may be TRBD2 (5 bases). CDR1 is SGHRS and CDR2 is YFSETQ in the germline V gene. There are 15 residues in the CDR3. V gave up 2 bases and J gave up 2 bases, with 8 bases separating them. CDR3 loop: CASSFAGAGANVLTF. CDR3 coding DNA: TGCGCCAGCAGCTTCGCCGGGGCTGGGGCCAACGTCCTGACTTTC.

This sequence joins TRBV27 and TRBJ2-3; no definite D call. Trimming left V 0 bases short and J 0 bases short, with 4 bases between. CDR3 size: 14 residues. Germline CDR1 is MNHEY and CDR2 is SMNVEV (reference sequence). Written as DNA, the CDR3 is TGTGCCAGCAGTTTATCGTACAGCACAGATACGCAGTATTTT. Translation: CASSLSYSTDTQYF.

The chain uses TRBV5-8 and TRBJ2-2, with a tentative D call TRBD1 (6 bases). There are 14 residues in the CDR3. V was cut by 4 bases and J by 6 bases, with 13 bases left in between. Germline V gene sequence: CDR1 SGHTS, CDR2 YDEGEE. The CDR3 spells CASSRSDRSGELFF. The CDR3 DNA reads as TGTGCCAGCAGCAGATCTGACAGGTCCGGGGAGCTGTTTTTT.

This chain links TRBV6-2 or TRBV6-3 with TRBJ1-1; D might be TRBD1 (6 bases). Trimming shortened V by 7 bases and J by 5 bases, and 17 bases separated the two germline ends. The length of the CDR3 is 14 residues. In germline, CDR1 is MNHEY, CDR2 SVGEGT. Here the CDR3 reads CASTPGQTGTEAFF. In DNA, the CDR3 is TGTGCCAGCACCCCCGGACAGACCGGAACTGAAGCTTTCTTT.

The V call is TRBV5-4, the J call TRBJ2-5; 9 bases are shared with TRBD2. The CDR3 has 13 amino acids. J gave up 11 bases and V 0 bases, and 5 bases lay outside the gene matches. In germline, CDR1 is SGHNT, CDR2 YYREEE (reference sequence). The CDR3 loop reads CASSLDDAGGQYF. The CDR3 nucleotides are TGTGCCAGCAGCTTGGATGACGCGGGGGGGCAGTACTTC.

The gene calls are TRBV13 and TRBJ1-3, with a possible D match to TRBD1 (5 bases). The CDR3 is made up of 13 amino acids. The V end was cut by 1 base, the J end by 7 bases, with 8 bases between. Looked up from germline, CDR1 is PRHDT and CDR2 is FYEKMQ (reference sequence). CDR3 sequence (DNA): TGTGCCAGCAGCTTAGAACAGGCGAACACCATATATTTT. Residues: CASSLEQANTIYF.

V and J are TRBV5-1 and TRBJ1-2; 8 nucleotides match TRBD1. The V gene's germline CDR1 is SGHRS and CDR2 YFSETQ. This CDR3 is 16 amino acids long. Unmatched junction bases numbered 8, after V lost 4 bases and J lost 0 bases. The CDR3 loop is CASSRGQATANYGYTF. The DNA for the CDR3 is TGCGCCAGCAGCCGGGGACAGGCAACCGCTAACTATGGCTACACCTTC.

V gene TRBV30 combines with J gene TRBJ2-7; TRBD1 aligns across 10 bases. J gave up 5 bases and V 5 bases, and 3 bases lay outside the gene matches. The CDR3 has 12 amino acids. Germline CDR1 reads GTSNPN; CDR2 reads SVGIG (reference sequence). The CDR3 DNA follows: TGTGCCTGGGGGACAGGGGTGCACGAGCAGTACTTC. As protein: CAWGTGVHEQYF.

This chain uses TRBV7-9 with TRBJ2-6; no clear D gene. CDR1 and CDR2 (germline): SEHNR, FQNEAQ (reference sequence). The CDR3 totals 13 residues. V shed 5 bases and J shed 0 bases, with 2 bases lying between them. The CDR3 sequence is CASSHSGANVLTF. Written as DNA, the CDR3 is TGTGCCAGCAGCCACTCTGGGGCCAACGTCCTGACTTTC. Complete variable domain (other parts from reference TRBV7-9 and TRBJ2-6): DTGVSQNPRHKITKRGQNVTFRCDPISEHNRLYWYRQTLGQGPEFLTYFQNEAQLEKSRLLSDRFSAERPKGSFSTLEIQRTEQGDSAMYLCASSHSGANVLTFGAGSRLTVL.

The rearrangement uses TRBV3-1 (or the pseudogene TRBV3-2) and TRBJ1-2; D gene uncertain. The CDR3 runs to 13 residues. Trimming pared 2 bases from V and 8 bases from J, leaving 12 bases between. The V gene's germline CDR1 is LGHDT and CDR2 YNNKEL (reference sequence). The CDR3 loop reads CASSQTREDGYTF. CDR3 nucleotides: TGTGCCAGCAGCCAAACTAGAGAGGACGGCTACACCTTC.

The chain combines TRBV19 with TRBJ2-5, with D possibly matching TRBD1 (8 bases). V was pared by 5 bases and J by 7 bases, with 20 bases between. CDR3 length: 15 amino acids. Germline-derived CDR1 and CDR2 are LNHDA and SQIVND (reference sequence). DNA of the CDR3: TGTGCCAGTAGTCCAGGACAGGGCTGGGGGGGGACCCAGTACTTC. Residues: CASSPGQGWGGTQYF.

This rearrangement joins TRBV12-3 or TRBV12-4 to TRBJ2-6, with D unclear. The CDR3 consists of 13 residues. The V end was cut by 6 bases, the J end by 4 bases, with 7 bases between. CDR3 sequence: CASRTEGANVLTF. CDR3 nucleotide sequence: TGTGCCAGCAGAACAGAGGGGGCCAACGTCCTGACTTTC.

This clone was detected only a few times. V usage is TRBV11-2 and J usage is TRBJ1-2, with D uncertain. Germline values: CDR1 SGHAT, CDR2 FQNNGV. V lost 2 bases, J lost 3 bases, and 13 bases lay in between. The CDR3 consists of 15 residues. The CDR3 coding sequence is TGTGCCAGCAGCTTATATGGCAGCCGGGACTATGGCTACACCTTC. It yields the protein CASSLYGSRDYGYTF.

In this sample, this clone turned up a few times. The chain couples TRBV30 to TRBJ2-7; 7 bases map to TRBD1. CDR1 GTSNPN and CDR2 SVGIG come from the germline V gene (reference sequence). This CDR3 region has 18 residues. Losses at the gene ends were 1 base for V and 2 bases for J; bases not matched to a gene: 17. CDR3 amino acids: CAWSAYYRGRQPTYEQYF. The CDR3 nucleotides are TGTGCCTGGAGTGCCTACTACAGGGGCCGACAACCGACCTACGAGCAGTACTTC.

The gene calls are TRBV16 and TRBJ1-1; D uncertain. Looked up from germline, CDR1 is KGHSY and CDR2 is FQNENV. V was clipped by 1 base and J by 5 bases, with 11 bases between them. The CDR3 has 14 amino acids. Here the CDR3 reads CASSQFSLGTEAFF. DNA of the CDR3: TGTGCCAGCAGCCAATTCAGTCTTGGGACTGAAGCTTTCTTT.

The chain combines TRBV15 with TRBJ1-4; 8 bases agree with TRBD1. With V trimmed by 1 base and J by 8 bases, 6 bases remained unmatched. The germline V gene encodes CDR1 LNHNV and CDR2 YYDKDF (reference sequence). CDR3 length equals 15 residues. The CDR3 sequence: CATSRGQGAREKLFF. The CDR3 nucleotides are TGTGCCACCAGCAGAGGGCAGGGGGCAAGGGAAAAACTGTTTTTT.

This sequence joins TRBV9 and TRBJ2-2; D is ambiguous. This CDR3 spans 14 amino acids. The ends were cut back, 4 bases at V and 4 bases at J, with 11 bases in the middle. In germline, CDR1 is SGDLS, CDR2 YYNGEE. DNA for the CDR3: TGTGCCAGCAGCCCACCACCGGGCACCGGGGAGCTGTTTTTT. Residues: CASSPPPGTGELFF. Full variable domain (outside the CDR3, taken from reference TRBV9 and TRBJ2-2): DSGVTQTPKHLITATGQRVTLRCSPRSGDLSVYWYQQSLDQGLQFLIQYYNGEERAKGNILERFSAQQFPDLHSELNLSSLELGDSALYFCASSPPPGTGELFFGEGSRLTVL.

CDR3 DNA: TGTGCCAGCAGTTACCCTCCGGGACAGGGAACCTACGAGCAGTACTTC. It specifies CASSYPPGQGTYEQYF. J is TRBJ2-7 and V is TRBV6-5; 9 positions agree with TRBD1. CDR1 MNHEY and CDR2 SVGAGI come from the germline V gene. The CDR3 consists of 16 residues. With V trimmed by 2 bases and J by 2 bases, 7 bases remained unmatched.

The rearrangement uses TRBV6-5 and TRBJ2-7; 7 positions match TRBD2. The germline V gene encodes CDR1 MNHEY and CDR2 SVGAGI. Losses at the gene ends were 3 bases for V and 3 bases for J; bases not matched to a gene: 5. This CDR3 spans 14 amino acids. CDR3 coding DNA: TGTGCCAGCAGTTATCGGGGGGAAGGCTACGAGCAGTACTTC. It encodes CASSYRGEGYEQYF.

The genes are TRBV27 and TRBJ1-5; weak D call: TRBD1 (6 bases). CDR1 and CDR2 (germline): MNHEY, SMNVEV (reference sequence). CDR3 length equals 17 residues. V was trimmed by 5 bases and J by 0 bases, leaving 17 bases between them. The CDR3 sequence: CASSTRQAAYSNQPQHF. DNA for the CDR3: TGTGCCAGCAGTACGAGACAGGCCGCTTATAGCAATCAGCCCCAGCATTTT.

V is TRBV11-3 and J is TRBJ2-7; the D is unclear. Germline CDR1 is SGHNT and CDR2 is YENEEA. With 3 bases removed from V and 4 bases from J, the gap between germline ends came to 13 bases. This CDR3 has 14 amino acids. The CDR3 protein is CASSLGPDTYEQYF. CDR3 DNA: TGTGCCAGCAGCTTGGGCCCCGACACATACGAGCAGTACTTC. The full variable domain, in which reference TRBV11-3 and TRBJ2-7 provide the parts outside the CDR3, is EAGVVQSPRYKIIEKKQPVAFWCNPISGHNTLYWYLQNLGQGPELLIRYENEEAVDDSQLPKDRFSAERLKGVDSTLKIQPAELGDSAVYLCASSLGPDTYEQYFGPGTRLTVT.